This T cell receptor (beta chain) is drawn from a study of blood T cell repertoires in COVID-19. Study background: Acute-phase and convalescent COVID-19 samples originated in the United States, Italy and Spain.

The protocol was immunoSEQ multiplex PCR, while the TCRdb copy is restricted to in-frame clones and leaves out a portion. The table has approximately 94,000 clones, about 88% seen once. Trimming took 6 bases from V and 0 from J, leaving 19 bases between them. Germline V gene data show CDR1 as SNHLY and CDR2 as FYNNEI. The CDR3 extends over 17 amino acids. The TCR comes from a man in his thirties or forties in a cohort sampled during active COVID-19. This chain uses TRBV2 with TRBJ2-3; TRBD2 might be the D (6 bases). The specimen was peripheral blood. CDR3 loop: CASRKRGGLDSTDTQYF. In DNA, the CDR3 is TGTGCCAGCAGGAAACGTGGGGGACTCGATAGCACAGATACGCAGTATTTT.